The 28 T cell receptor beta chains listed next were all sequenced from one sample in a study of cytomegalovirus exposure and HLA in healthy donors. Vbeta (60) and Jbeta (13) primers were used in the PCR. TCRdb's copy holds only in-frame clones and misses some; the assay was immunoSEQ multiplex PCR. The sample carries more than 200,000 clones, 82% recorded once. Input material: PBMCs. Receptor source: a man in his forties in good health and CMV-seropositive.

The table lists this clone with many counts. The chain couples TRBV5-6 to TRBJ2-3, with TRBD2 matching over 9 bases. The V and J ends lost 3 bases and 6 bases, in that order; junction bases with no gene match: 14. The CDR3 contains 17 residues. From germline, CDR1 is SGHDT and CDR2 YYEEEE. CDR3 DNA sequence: TGTGCCAGCAGCTCCGGCGGGAGGGCTCGGATTTGGGATACGCAGTATTTT. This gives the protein CASSSGGRARIWDTQYF.

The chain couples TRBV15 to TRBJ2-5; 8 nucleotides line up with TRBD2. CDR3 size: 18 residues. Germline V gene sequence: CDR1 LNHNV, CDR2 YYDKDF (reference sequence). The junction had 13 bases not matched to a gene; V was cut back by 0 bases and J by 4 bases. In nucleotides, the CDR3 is TGTGCCACCAGCAGAGATGCCTCACTAGCGGAGAAGCGAGAGACCCAGTACTTC. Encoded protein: CATSRDASLAEKRETQYF. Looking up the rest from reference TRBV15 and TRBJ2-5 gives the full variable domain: DAMVIQNPRYQVTQFGKPVTLSCSQTLNHNVMYWYQQKSSQAPKLLFHYYDKDFNNEADTPDNFQSRRPNTSFCFLDIRSPGLGDTAMYLCATSRDASLAEKRETQYFGPGTRLLVL.

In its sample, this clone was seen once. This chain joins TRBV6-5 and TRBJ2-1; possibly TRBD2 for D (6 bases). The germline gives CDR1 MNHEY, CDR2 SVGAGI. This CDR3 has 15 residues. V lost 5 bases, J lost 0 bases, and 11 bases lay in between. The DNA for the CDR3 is TGTGCCAGCAGTGGGGGGATGATCTCCTACAATGAGCAGTTCTTC. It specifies CASSGGMISYNEQFF.

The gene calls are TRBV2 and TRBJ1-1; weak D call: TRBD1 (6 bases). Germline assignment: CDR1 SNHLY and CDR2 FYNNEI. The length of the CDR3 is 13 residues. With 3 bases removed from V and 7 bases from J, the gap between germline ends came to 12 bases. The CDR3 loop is CASSEDRPNEAFF. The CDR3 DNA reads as TGTGCCAGCAGTGAGGACAGACCAAATGAAGCTTTCTTT.

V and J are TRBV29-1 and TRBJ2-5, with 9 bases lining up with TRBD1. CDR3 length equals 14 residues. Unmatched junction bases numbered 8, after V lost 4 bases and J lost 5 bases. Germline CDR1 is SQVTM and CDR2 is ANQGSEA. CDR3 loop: CSVAGQGSVETQYF. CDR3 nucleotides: TGCAGCGTTGCCGGACAGGGGTCGGTGGAGACCCAGTACTTC.

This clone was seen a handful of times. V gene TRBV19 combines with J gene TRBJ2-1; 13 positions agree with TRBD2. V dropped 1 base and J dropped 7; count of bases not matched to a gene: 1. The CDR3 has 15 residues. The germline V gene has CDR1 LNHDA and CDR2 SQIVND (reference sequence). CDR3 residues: CASSIGTSGRNEQFF. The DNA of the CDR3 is TGTGCCAGTAGTATAGGGACTAGCGGGAGAAATGAGCAGTTCTTC.

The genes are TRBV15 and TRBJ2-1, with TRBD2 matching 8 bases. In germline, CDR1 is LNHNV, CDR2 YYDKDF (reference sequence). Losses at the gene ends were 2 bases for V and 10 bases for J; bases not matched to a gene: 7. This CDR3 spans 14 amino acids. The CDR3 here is CATSRREGLGEQFF. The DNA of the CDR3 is TGTGCCACCAGCAGACGGGAGGGGCTTGGGGAGCAGTTCTTC.

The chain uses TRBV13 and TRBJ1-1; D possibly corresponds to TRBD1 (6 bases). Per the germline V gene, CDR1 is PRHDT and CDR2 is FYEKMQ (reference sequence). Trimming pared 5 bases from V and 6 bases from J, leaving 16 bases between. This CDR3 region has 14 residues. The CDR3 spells CASSPPQGVPEAFF. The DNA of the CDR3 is TGTGCCAGCAGCCCGCCACAGGGTGTCCCTGAAGCTTTCTTT.

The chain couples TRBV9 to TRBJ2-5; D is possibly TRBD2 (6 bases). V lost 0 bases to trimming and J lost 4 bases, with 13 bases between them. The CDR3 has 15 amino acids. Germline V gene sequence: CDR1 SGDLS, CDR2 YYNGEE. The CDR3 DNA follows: TGTGCCAGCAGCGTAGTACCGGGAGTGAGAGAGACCCAGTACTTC. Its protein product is CASSVVPGVRETQYF.

The CDR3 here is CASSLDRARDEQYF. CDR3 nucleotides: TGTGCCAGCAGTCTTGACAGGGCAAGAGACGAGCAGTACTTC. The chain joins TRBV6-1 to TRBJ2-7; 7 positions agree with TRBD1. CDR3 length: 14 amino acids. The V and J ends lost 5 bases and 5 bases, in that order; junction bases with no gene match: 9. Germline V CDR1 and CDR2: MNHNS, SASEGT.

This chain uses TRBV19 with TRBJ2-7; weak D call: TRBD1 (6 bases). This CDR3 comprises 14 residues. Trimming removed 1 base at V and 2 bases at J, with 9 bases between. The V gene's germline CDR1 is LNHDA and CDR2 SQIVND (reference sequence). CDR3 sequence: CASSIATGTYEQYF. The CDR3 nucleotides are TGTGCCAGTAGTATAGCTACAGGGACCTACGAGCAGTACTTC.

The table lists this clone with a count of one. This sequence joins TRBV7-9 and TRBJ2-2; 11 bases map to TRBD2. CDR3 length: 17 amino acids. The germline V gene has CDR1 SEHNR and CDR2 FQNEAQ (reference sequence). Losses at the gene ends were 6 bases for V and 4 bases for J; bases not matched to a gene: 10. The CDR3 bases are TGTGCCAGCAGACCTGAAACCGGGACTAGCGGCACCGGGGAGCTGTTTTTT. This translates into CASRPETGTSGTGELFF.

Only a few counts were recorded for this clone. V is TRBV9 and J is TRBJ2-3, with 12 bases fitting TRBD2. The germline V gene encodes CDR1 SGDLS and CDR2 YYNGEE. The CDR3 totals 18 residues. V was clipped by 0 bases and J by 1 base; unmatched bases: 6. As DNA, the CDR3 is TGTGCCAGCAGCGTAGCTACCCTAGCGGGAGGGCGCACAGATACGCAGTATTTT. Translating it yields CASSVATLAGGRTDTQYF.

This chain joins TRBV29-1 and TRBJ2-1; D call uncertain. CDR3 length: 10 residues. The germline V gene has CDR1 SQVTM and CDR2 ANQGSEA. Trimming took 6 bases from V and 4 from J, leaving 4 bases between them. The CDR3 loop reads CSVKYNEQFF. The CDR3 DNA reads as TGCAGCGTCAAATACAATGAGCAGTTCTTC.

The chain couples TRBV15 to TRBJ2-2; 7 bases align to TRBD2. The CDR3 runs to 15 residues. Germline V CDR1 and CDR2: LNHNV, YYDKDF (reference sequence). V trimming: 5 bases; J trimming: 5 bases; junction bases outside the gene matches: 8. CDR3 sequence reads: CATSRLAGPTGELFF. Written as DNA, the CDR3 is TGTGCCACCAGCCGATTAGCGGGTCCTACCGGGGAGCTGTTTTTT.

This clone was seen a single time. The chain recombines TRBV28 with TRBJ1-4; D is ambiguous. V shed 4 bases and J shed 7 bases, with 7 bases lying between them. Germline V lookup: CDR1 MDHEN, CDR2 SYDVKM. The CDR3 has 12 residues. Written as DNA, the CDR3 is TGTGCCAGCAGTTCCCACACTGAAAAACTGTTTTTT. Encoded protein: CASSSHTEKLFF.

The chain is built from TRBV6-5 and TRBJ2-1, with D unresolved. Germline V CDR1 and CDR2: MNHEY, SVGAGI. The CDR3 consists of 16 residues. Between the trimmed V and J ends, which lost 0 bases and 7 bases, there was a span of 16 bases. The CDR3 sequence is CASSYSVGDFGNEQFF. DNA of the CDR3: TGTGCCAGCAGTTACTCGGTGGGTGATTTCGGGAATGAGCAGTTCTTC.

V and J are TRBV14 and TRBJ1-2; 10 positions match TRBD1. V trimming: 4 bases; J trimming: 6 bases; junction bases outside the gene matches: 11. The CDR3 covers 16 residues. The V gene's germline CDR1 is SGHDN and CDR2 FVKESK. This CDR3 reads CASSPDRGRGGNGYTF. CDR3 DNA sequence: TGTGCCAGCAGCCCCGACAGGGGGCGGGGTGGAAATGGCTACACCTTC. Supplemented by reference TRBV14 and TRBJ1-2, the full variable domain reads EAGVTQFPSHSVIEKGQTVTLRCDPISGHDNLYWYRRVMGKEIKFLLHFVKESKQDESGMPNNRFLAERTGGTYSTLKVQPAELEDSGVYFCASSPDRGRGGNGYTFGSGTRLTVV.

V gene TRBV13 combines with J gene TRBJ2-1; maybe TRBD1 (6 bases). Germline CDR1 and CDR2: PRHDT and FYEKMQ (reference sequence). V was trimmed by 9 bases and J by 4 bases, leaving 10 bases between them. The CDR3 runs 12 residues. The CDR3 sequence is CASTTGYNEQFF. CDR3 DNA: TGTGCCAGTACCACAGGGTACAATGAGCAGTTCTTC.

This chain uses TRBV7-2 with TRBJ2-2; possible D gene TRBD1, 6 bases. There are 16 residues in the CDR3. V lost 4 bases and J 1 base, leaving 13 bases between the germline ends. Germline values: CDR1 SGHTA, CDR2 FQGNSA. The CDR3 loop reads CASSSRQAGNTGELFF. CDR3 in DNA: TGTGCCAGCAGCTCCCGACAGGCTGGGAACACCGGGGAGCTGTTTTTT.

The CDR3 bases are TGTGCCAGCACCCAGGGACCTCACGGGAGCTATGGCTACACCTTC. Its protein is CASTQGPHGSYGYTF. This chain links TRBV6-5 with TRBJ1-2; D perhaps matches TRBD1 (5 bases). The ends were cut back, 7 bases at V and 4 bases at J, with 19 bases in the middle. The V gene's germline CDR1 is MNHEY and CDR2 SVGAGI. This CDR3 contains 15 residues.

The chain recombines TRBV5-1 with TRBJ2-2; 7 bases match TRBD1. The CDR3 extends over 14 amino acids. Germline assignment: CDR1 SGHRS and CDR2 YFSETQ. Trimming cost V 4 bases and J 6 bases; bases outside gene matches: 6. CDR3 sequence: CASSPRTGPGELFF. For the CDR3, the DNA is TGCGCCAGCAGCCCCCGGACAGGCCCCGGGGAGCTGTTTTTT.

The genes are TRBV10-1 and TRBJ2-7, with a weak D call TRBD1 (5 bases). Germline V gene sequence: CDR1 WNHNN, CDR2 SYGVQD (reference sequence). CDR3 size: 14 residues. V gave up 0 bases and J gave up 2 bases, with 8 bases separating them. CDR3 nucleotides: TGCGCCAGCAGTGAGTCTGACAGTACCTACGAGCAGTACGTC. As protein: CASSESDSTYEQYV.

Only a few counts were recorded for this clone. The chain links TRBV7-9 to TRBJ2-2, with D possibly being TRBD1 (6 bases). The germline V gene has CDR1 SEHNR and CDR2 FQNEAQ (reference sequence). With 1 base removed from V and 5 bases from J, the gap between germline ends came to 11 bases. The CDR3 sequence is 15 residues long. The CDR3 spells CASSLGGTSTGELFF. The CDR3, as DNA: TGTGCCAGCAGCTTAGGAGGGACATCGACCGGGGAGCTGTTTTTT.

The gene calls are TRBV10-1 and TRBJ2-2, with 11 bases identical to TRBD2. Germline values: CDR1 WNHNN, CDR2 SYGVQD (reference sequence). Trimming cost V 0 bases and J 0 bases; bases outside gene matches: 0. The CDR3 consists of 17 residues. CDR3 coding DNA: TGCGCCAGCAGTGAGTCGGGACTAGCGGCGAACACCGGGGAGCTGTTTTTT. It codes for CASSESGLAANTGELFF.

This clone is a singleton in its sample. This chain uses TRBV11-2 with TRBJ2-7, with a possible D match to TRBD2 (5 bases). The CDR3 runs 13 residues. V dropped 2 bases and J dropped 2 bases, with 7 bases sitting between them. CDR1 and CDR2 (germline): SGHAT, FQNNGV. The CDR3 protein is CASSLPGTYEQYF. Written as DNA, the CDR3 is TGTGCCAGCAGCTTACCCGGGACCTACGAGCAGTACTTC.

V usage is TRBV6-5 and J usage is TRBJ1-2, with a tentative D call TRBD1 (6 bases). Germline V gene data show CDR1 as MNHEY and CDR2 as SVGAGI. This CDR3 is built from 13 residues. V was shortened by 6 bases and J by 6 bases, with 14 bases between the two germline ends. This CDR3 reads CASSTGRRNGYTF. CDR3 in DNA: TGTGCCAGCAGCACAGGGCGGCGTAATGGCTACACCTTC.

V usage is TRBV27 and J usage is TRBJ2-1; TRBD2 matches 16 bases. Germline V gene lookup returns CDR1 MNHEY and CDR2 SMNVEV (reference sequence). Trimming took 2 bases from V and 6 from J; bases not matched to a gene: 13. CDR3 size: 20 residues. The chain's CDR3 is CASSLRGGTGTSGRANEQFF. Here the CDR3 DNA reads TGTGCCAGCAGTTTACGGGGGGGGACCGGGACTAGCGGGAGGGCCAATGAGCAGTTCTTC.